The 31 T cell receptor beta chains listed next were all sequenced from one sample in a study of cytomegalovirus exposure and HLA in healthy donors. Vbeta (60) and Jbeta (13) primers were used in the PCR. Libraries were prepared by immunoSEQ multiplex PCR; TCRdb keeps only in-frame clonotypes and omits some of them. Here the sample spans 100,000 or so clones, 65% to 90% being singletons. The sample taken for sequencing was PBMCs. The receptors come from a woman younger than 30 in good health and CMV-seronegative.

This rearrangement joins TRBV28 to TRBJ2-3; possible D gene TRBD1, 5 bases. The CDR3 contains 15 residues. The germline V gene encodes CDR1 MDHEN and CDR2 SYDVKM. The V gene lost 3 bases and the J gene lost 7 bases, with 17 bases spanning the gap. CDR3 coding DNA: TGTGCCAGCAGTTTTAGGGCCAGGGTCCCGAATACGCAGTATTTT. Its protein is CASSFRARVPNTQYF. Full variable domain (rest looked up from reference TRBV28 and TRBJ2-3): DVKVTQSSRYLVKRTGEKVFLECVQDMDHENMFWYRQDPGLGLRLIYFSYDVKMKEKGDIPEGYSVSREKKERFSLILESASTNQTSMYLCASSFRARVPNTQYFGPGTRLTVL.

The genes are TRBV2 and TRBJ2-7, with unresolved D. The CDR3 spans 14 residues. V shed 3 bases and J shed 4 bases, with 13 bases lying between them. The germline gives CDR1 SNHLY, CDR2 FYNNEI. CDR3 amino acids: CASSETLLDYEQYF. The CDR3 DNA sequence: TGTGCCAGCAGTGAGACTCTTTTAGATTACGAGCAGTACTTC. The whole variable domain, remainder taken from reference TRBV2 and TRBJ2-7, is EPEVTQTPSHQVTQMGQEVILRCVPISNHLYFYWYRQILGQKVEFLVSFYNNEISEKSEIFDDQFSVERPDGSNFTLKIRSTKLEDSAMYFCASSETLLDYEQYFGPGTRLTVT.

The V gene is TRBV7-2, the J gene TRBJ2-1; possibly TRBD1 for D (6 bases). The CDR3 totals 15 residues. The germline CDR1 and CDR2 sequences are SGHTA and FQGNSA. V was trimmed by 6 bases and J by 6 bases, leaving 18 bases between them. The DNA for the CDR3 is TGTGCCAGCAGACTACAGGGTGCAGTAAGCAATGAGCAGTTCTTC. Translation gives CASRLQGAVSNEQFF.

The gene calls are TRBV5-1 and TRBJ2-7; TRBD2 matches 10 bases. This CDR3 comprises 18 residues. Unmatched junction bases numbered 16, after V lost 1 base and J lost 6 bases. The V gene's germline CDR1 is SGHRS and CDR2 YFSETQ. The CDR3 region has the DNA TGCGCCAGCAGCTTGTCCCTAGCGGGAGTCCGCGGTTCTTCCGAGCAGTACTTC. Its protein product is CASSLSLAGVRGSSEQYF.

This sequence joins TRBV27 and TRBJ2-7, with 10 bases lining up with TRBD2. The V gene's germline CDR1 is MNHEY and CDR2 SMNVEV (reference sequence). This CDR3 is 15 amino acids long. The ends lost 3 bases at V and 2 bases at J; junction bases unmatched: 4. The CDR3 here is CASSLEAGGTYEQYF. Here the CDR3 DNA reads TGTGCCAGCAGTTTGGAAGCGGGGGGGACCTACGAGCAGTACTTC.

The rearrangement uses TRBV12-5 and TRBJ2-3, with 8 bases identical to TRBD1. The CDR3 consists of 15 residues. Germline CDR1 is LGHNT and CDR2 is FRNRAP. The J segment lost 6 bases and the V segment lost 1 base, leaving 6 bases of the junction unmatched. CDR3 sequence reads: CASGLGQGMVDTQYF. DNA for the CDR3: TGTGCTAGTGGTTTGGGACAGGGGATGGTGGATACGCAGTATTTT.

The V gene is TRBV5-6, the J gene TRBJ2-7, with D tentatively TRBD1 (6 bases). This CDR3 is built from 14 residues. The V and J ends lost 2 bases and 2 bases respectively, with 11 bases between them. Germline V gives CDR1 SGHDT, CDR2 YYEEEE. The CDR3 DNA reads as TGTGCCAGCAGCTTCCGGGACATGCCCTACGAGCAGTACTTC. It translates to CASSFRDMPYEQYF.

This clone was recorded only once. The chain carries TRBV4-1 and TRBJ1-1; TRBD1 might be the D (5 bases). CDR3 length: 12 residues. The ends were cut back, 1 base at V and 8 bases at J, with 8 bases in the middle. Germline loops: CDR1 MGHRA, CDR2 YSYEKL. CDR3 amino acids: CASSQVWTEAFF. CDR3 sequence (DNA): TGCGCCAGCAGCCAAGTTTGGACAGAAGCTTTCTTT.

The chain is built from TRBV6-6 and TRBJ2-7; 8 bases fit TRBD2. From germline, CDR1 is MNHNY and CDR2 SVGAGI (reference sequence). V shed 6 bases, J shed 1 base, and the junction held 11 bases outside the gene matches. The length of the CDR3 is 16 residues. CDR3 DNA sequence: TGTGCCAGCAGCTGGCGGGGCGGGGGGTGGTCCTACGAGCAGTACTTC. Encoded protein: CASSWRGGGWSYEQYF.

The rearrangement links TRBV10-2 to TRBJ1-1, with TRBD1 as a possible D gene (6 bases). The germline CDR1 and CDR2 sequences are WSHSY and SAAADI. The CDR3 is 14 residues long. Trimming took 6 bases from V and 0 from J, leaving 11 bases between them. CDR3 loop: CASRDSYLNTEAFF. CDR3 bases: TGCGCCAGCAGGGACAGTTATCTGAACACTGAAGCTTTCTTT.

About this clone itself: At one end the junction does not follow the germline gene, possibly because of a read error. The rearrangement links TRBV29-1 to TRBJ2-7, with D possibly matching TRBD1 (6 bases). This CDR3 is built from 14 residues. CDR1 and CDR2 (germline): SQVTM, ANQGSEA. The CDR3, as DNA: TGCAGCGCAGGGGAGACGAAAGGCTCCGACGAGCAGTACTTC. Encoded protein: CSAGETKGSDEQYF.

This rearrangement joins TRBV28 to TRBJ2-5; 12 bases align to TRBD2. The better agreement between TRBJ2-7 and the DNA end casts doubt on the J call. The CDR3 totals 15 residues. Per the germline V gene, CDR1 is MDHEN and CDR2 is SYDVKM. CDR3 loop: CASNFLAGGTYEQYF. In DNA, the CDR3 is TGTGCCAGCAACTTCCTAGCGGGAGGGACCTACGAGCAGTACTTC.

As to this clone: The junction does not match germline at one end; this may be a read error. The chain joins TRBV7-9 to TRBJ2-1, with D unclear. The CDR3 covers 12 residues. Germline CDR1 SEHNR, CDR2 FQNEAQ (reference sequence). CDR3 nucleotides: TGTTCCAGCAGCTCCGTTCTCAATGAGCAGTTCTTC. Translation gives CSSSSVLNEQFF.

The rearrangement links TRBV7-9 to TRBJ1-4, with D possibly matching TRBD1 (6 bases). CDR3 length: 14 amino acids. In germline, CDR1 is SEHNR, CDR2 FQNEAQ (reference sequence). The V and J ends lost 5 bases and 7 bases respectively, with 14 bases between them. CDR3 sequence (DNA): TGTGCCAGCAGCCCGGCCAGGACAGCTGAAAAACTGTTTTTT. Its protein is CASSPARTAEKLFF. The whole variable domain, filled in from reference TRBV7-9 and TRBJ1-4, reads DTGVSQNPRHKITKRGQNVTFRCDPISEHNRLYWYRQTLGQGPEFLTYFQNEAQLEKSRLLSDRFSAERPKGSFSTLEIQRTEQGDSAMYLCASSPARTAEKLFFGSGTQLSVL.

This chain uses TRBV28 with TRBJ1-2; no definite D call. This CDR3 has 15 amino acids. Germline CDR1 and CDR2: MDHEN and SYDVKM. Trimming stripped 6 bases from V and 2 bases from J, with 16 bases between. The DNA for the CDR3 is TGTGCCAGCAGCAGATACACAGAGTACAACTATGGCTACACCTTC. This codes for CASSRYTEYNYGYTF.

J is TRBJ1-6 and V is TRBV11-2, with D possibly being TRBD1 (6 bases). Germline V gene sequence: CDR1 SGHAT, CDR2 FQNNGV. The V end lost 6 bases, the J end lost 10 bases, and 16 bases lay between the germline ends. This CDR3 has 14 residues. The CDR3 sequence: CASRPRGSGSPLHF. The CDR3 nucleotides are TGTGCCAGCAGACCGAGGGGGTCAGGGTCACCCCTCCACTTT. Full variable domain (missing parts from reference TRBV11-2 and TRBJ1-6): EAGVAQSPRYKIIEKRQSVAFWCNPISGHATLYWYQQILGQGPKLLIQFQNNGVVDDSQLPKDRFSAERLKGVDSTLKIQPAKLEDSAVYLCASRPRGSGSPLHFGNGTRLTVT.

This chain joins TRBV28 and TRBJ1-1, with D uncertain. Deletions cut 7 bases from V and 2 bases from J, with 14 bases between. This CDR3 region has 14 residues. The germline V gene encodes CDR1 MDHEN and CDR2 SYDVKM. CDR3 sequence reads: CASTPREANTEAFF. The DNA for the CDR3 is TGTGCCAGCACTCCCCGGGAGGCTAACACTGAAGCTTTCTTT.

This clone was picked up a small number of times. The rearrangement uses TRBV18 and TRBJ1-6, with no clear D. Trimming left V 2 bases short and J 8 bases short, with 7 bases between. Germline V gene data show CDR1 as KGHSH and CDR2 as LQKENI. This CDR3 comprises 13 residues. The CDR3 loop is CASSPGEDSPLHF. CDR3 nucleotides: TGTGCCAGCTCACCAGGGGAGGATTCACCCCTCCACTTT.

The CDR3 here is CASRREVTPYEKLFF. The CDR3 nucleotides are TGTGCCAGCAGACGCGAGGTCACCCCTTATGAAAAACTGTTTTTT. The J gene is TRBJ1-4, the V gene TRBV6-1, with D unclear. Germline CDR1 is MNHNS and CDR2 is SASEGT. This CDR3 contains 15 residues. Trimming stripped 6 bases from V and 6 bases from J, with 17 bases between.

For this clone: A junction boundary mismatches the germline segment, possibly from a read error. The gene calls are TRBV7-9 and TRBJ1-4, with D maybe TRBD1 (5 bases). CDR3 size: 15 residues. Germline V lookup: CDR1 SEHNR, CDR2 FQNEAQ (reference sequence). CDR3 loop: CSSSLDVGANEKLFF. The CDR3 DNA sequence: TGTTCCAGCAGCTTAGATGTAGGGGCGAATGAAAAACTGTTTTTT.

The gene calls are TRBV27 and TRBJ2-2; D possibly corresponds to TRBD1 (5 bases). The CDR3 spans 15 residues. Germline V CDR1 and CDR2: MNHEY, SMNVEV (reference sequence). Trimming left V 2 bases short and J 3 bases short, with 10 bases between. CDR3 loop: CASSLEGAYTGELFF. As DNA, the CDR3 is TGTGCCAGCAGTTTAGAAGGGGCGTACACCGGGGAGCTGTTTTTT.

The genes are TRBV29-1 and TRBJ2-3; maybe TRBD1 (6 bases). V lost 2 bases and J lost 1, with 13 bases in between. The CDR3 loop spans 15 amino acids. The germline gives CDR1 SQVTM, CDR2 ANQGSEA. CDR3 sequence (DNA): TGCAGCGTTGAACCCCCAGGGGCGGGCACAGATACGCAGTATTTT. This sequence encodes CSVEPPGAGTDTQYF.

This clone was counted a single time. CDR3 sequence reads: CAWGTSGRSTDTQYF. In nucleotides, the CDR3 is TGTGCCTGGGGGACTAGCGGTAGGAGCACAGATACGCAGTATTTT. The rearrangement links TRBV30 to TRBJ2-3, with TRBD2 matching 11 bases. This CDR3 comprises 15 residues. J was trimmed by 0 bases and V by 5 bases; bases with no gene match: 4. Per germline, CDR1 GTSNPN and CDR2 SVGIG (reference sequence). The variable domain in full, with the rest retrieved from reference TRBV30 and TRBJ2-3, is SQTIHQWPATLVQPVGSPLSLECTVEGTSNPNLYWYRQAAGRGLQLLFYSVGIGQISSEVPQNLSASRPQDRQFILSSKKLLLSDSGFYLCAWGTSGRSTDTQYFGPGTRLTVL.

The chain combines TRBV7-3 with TRBJ2-1, with 12 positions matching TRBD1. The CDR3 is made up of 16 amino acids. CDR1 and CDR2 from the germline V gene are SGHTA and FQGTGA. Unmatched junction bases numbered 10, after V lost 0 bases and J lost 13 bases. The CDR3 coding sequence is TGTGCCAGCAGCTTAACGTACGGGACAGGGGGCTTTGTACAGTTCTTC. It codes for CASSLTYGTGGFVQFF.

The CDR3 DNA follows: TGTGCCAGCAGCTTACGCATAGCGGGGGTTAAGGGGACCCAGTACTTC. Residues: CASSLRIAGVKGTQYF. This chain joins TRBV7-2 and TRBJ2-5; 9 positions match TRBD2. J lost 7 bases, V lost 2 bases, and 11 bases had no gene match. The CDR3 runs to 16 residues. Germline loops: CDR1 SGHTA, CDR2 FQGNSA.

The chain couples TRBV10-3 to TRBJ2-1, with 8 bases aligning to TRBD2. Losses at the gene ends were 3 bases for V and 0 bases for J; bases not matched to a gene: 4. Per the germline V gene, CDR1 is ENHRY and CDR2 is SYGVKD. The CDR3 has 16 residues. The CDR3 reads CAISDGSGDSYNEQFF. The CDR3 nucleotides read TGTGCCATCAGTGACGGTAGCGGGGACTCCTACAATGAGCAGTTCTTC.

The V call is TRBV4-1, the J call TRBJ2-5; 7 bases map to TRBD1. With 3 bases clipped from V and 5 bases from J, the junction kept 9 bases outside the gene matches. Per the germline V gene, CDR1 is MGHRA and CDR2 is YSYEKL. The CDR3 has 15 amino acids. The CDR3 protein is CASSQMTGNDETQYF. DNA of the CDR3: TGCGCCAGCAGCCAGATGACAGGGAATGATGAGACCCAGTACTTC.

This clone turned up a few times. The chain is built from TRBV7-7 and TRBJ1-4; 7 positions agree with TRBD1. The CDR3 loop spans 19 amino acids. V shed 1 base, J shed 5 bases, and the junction held 16 bases outside the gene matches. CDR1 and CDR2 (germline): SSHAT, FNYEAQ (reference sequence). The CDR3 reads CASSLGGQTGIWENEKLFF. In DNA form, the CDR3 reads TGTGCCAGCAGCTTAGGTGGCCAGACAGGGATCTGGGAAAATGAAAAACTGTTTTTT.

The chain is built from TRBV7-8 and TRBJ2-6, with 7 positions matching TRBD1. Germline V gene sequence: CDR1 SGHVS, CDR2 FQNEAQ. This CDR3 region has 13 residues. The ends lost 5 bases at V and 9 bases at J; junction bases unmatched: 4. CDR3 residues: CASSHGTDNVLTF. The CDR3 coding sequence is TGTGCCAGCAGCCATGGGACAGACAACGTCCTGACTTTC.

The chain employs TRBV15 and TRBJ2-2; possible D gene TRBD1, 5 bases. The CDR3 runs 17 residues. V lost 0 bases and J 6 bases, leaving 17 bases between the germline ends. Germline loops: CDR1 LNHNV, CDR2 YYDKDF (reference sequence). The CDR3 loop is CATSRDLVLGRSGELFF. The CDR3 region has the DNA TGTGCCACCAGCAGAGATCTGGTCCTGGGGCGTTCCGGGGAGCTGTTTTTT.

The V call is TRBV5-4, the J call TRBJ2-5; the match to TRBD1 covers 9 bases. The germline CDR1 and CDR2 sequences are SGHNT and YYREEE (reference sequence). CDR3 length equals 14 residues. With V trimmed by 4 bases and J by 5 bases, 6 bases remained unmatched. This CDR3 reads CASSPGTGSETQYF. CDR3 nucleotide sequence: TGTGCCAGCAGCCCCGGGACAGGGAGCGAGACCCAGTACTTC.